This T cell receptor beta chain was recorded in a study of glioma-infiltrating T cells after dendritic cell vaccination. Looking at the study overall: Patients had newly diagnosed or recurrent glioblastoma and received dendritic cell vaccines.

The time point denotes: after dendritic cell vaccination, including at tumor progression/relapse. This clone came up once. Germline V gives CDR1 ENHRY, CDR2 SYGVKD. V was clipped by 6 bases and J by 4 bases; unmatched bases: 6. This CDR3 spans 15 amino acids. Profiled with immunoSEQ multiplex PCR; TCRdb holds only in-frame clones, not every one. The sample has about 99,000 clones, about 85% seen once. The genes are TRBV10-3 and TRBJ2-1; 10 bases agree with TRBD2. This specimen consisted of blood, obtained after dendritic cell vaccination. This clonotype originated in a human donor with glioblastoma. For the CDR3, the DNA is TGTGCCATCAGGAGGACTAGCGGACGGTACAATGAGCAGTTCTTC. It is translated as CAIRRTSGRYNEQFF.